This passage covers 13 T cell receptor beta chains from one sample sequenced in a study of cytomegalovirus exposure and HLA in healthy donors. Primers: 60 Vbeta forward and 13 Jbeta reverse. Sequencing used immunoSEQ multiplex PCR; TCRdb keeps in-frame clones, though not all of them. Of 95,000 to 150,000 clones in the sample, roughly 66% were seen once. What was sequenced was PBMCs. The receptors were sampled from a man between 18 and 35 years old in good health and CMV-seronegative.

To note about this clone: Other nucleotide sequences in the sample specify the same CDR3. This rearrangement joins TRBV11-2 to TRBJ2-7, with 9 bases identical to TRBD1. Trimming took 3 bases from V and 4 from J; bases not matched to a gene: 4. From germline, CDR1 is SGHAT and CDR2 FQNNGV. This CDR3 comprises 14 residues. For the CDR3, the DNA is TGTGCCAGCAGCTTGGACAGGGGACCTTACGAGCAGTACTTC. Protein product: CASSLDRGPYEQYF.

The chain links TRBV7-8 to TRBJ1-5; 8 nucleotides align to TRBD1. In germline, CDR1 is SGHVS, CDR2 FQNEAQ. Trimming cost V 5 bases and J 3 bases; bases outside gene matches: 6. This CDR3 is built from 15 residues. Here the CDR3 DNA reads TGTGCCAGCAGCGAATGGACAGGGATCAATCAGCCCCAGCATTTT. This codes for CASSEWTGINQPQHF.

This clone has just a few counts. The genes are TRBV4-2 and TRBJ2-7; D might be TRBD2 (6 bases). CDR3 size: 17 residues. V gave up 2 bases and J gave up 6 bases, with 23 bases separating them. The V gene's germline CDR1 is LGHNA and CDR2 YNFKEQ. The DNA of the CDR3 is TGTGCCAGCAGCCAAACTACCCGGACTAACGCGGCCCGCGAGCAGTACTTC. Its protein is CASSQTTRTNAAREQYF.

The CDR3 sequence: CAWSLGETNEKLFF. In DNA form, the CDR3 reads TGTGCCTGGAGTCTCGGGGAAACTAATGAAAAACTGTTTTTT. The rearrangement links TRBV30 to TRBJ1-4; D not resolved. This CDR3 contains 14 residues. The germline V and J ends were trimmed by 2 bases and 1 base, with 8 bases remaining between them. Germline loops: CDR1 GTSNPN, CDR2 SVGIG (reference sequence). The variable domain in full, completed from reference TRBV30 and TRBJ1-4, reads SQTIHQWPATLVQPVGSPLSLECTVEGTSNPNLYWYRQAAGRGLQLLFYSVGIGQISSEVPQNLSASRPQDRQFILSSKKLLLSDSGFYLCAWSLGETNEKLFFGSGTQLSVL.

This clone was counted once. The chain links TRBV6-1 to TRBJ2-7; a possible D gene is TRBD1 (6 bases). There are 13 residues in the CDR3. CDR1 and CDR2 (germline): MNHNS, SASEGT. Trimming cost V 6 bases and J 3 bases, with 12 bases left between them. The CDR3 nucleotides are TGTGCCAGCAGACAGGGTCCCCTCTACGAGCAGTACTTC. Residues: CASRQGPLYEQYF.

This sequence joins TRBV27 and TRBJ2-7; 8 bases agree with TRBD1. The CDR3 totals 12 residues. Germline V gene sequence: CDR1 MNHEY, CDR2 SMNVEV (reference sequence). V lost 5 bases and J lost 3; bases outside the gene matches: 0. The CDR3 nucleotides are TGTGCCAGCAGTACAGGGGGCTACGAGCAGTACTTC. Protein: CASSTGGYEQYF.

The V call is TRBV6-1, the J call TRBJ2-7; 8 nucleotides match TRBD2. V was clipped by 3 bases and J by 6 bases; unmatched bases: 16. The germline V gene has CDR1 MNHNS and CDR2 SASEGT. The CDR3 extends over 17 amino acids. CDR3 nucleotide sequence: TGTGCCAGCAGTGAGACCTCATCGGCGGGGGGCCCAGGCGAGCAGTACTTC. Translation gives CASSETSSAGGPGEQYF.

The chain links TRBV20-1 to TRBJ1-1, with D unresolved. This CDR3 is built from 10 residues. Germline CDR1 and CDR2: DFQATT and SNEGSKA (reference sequence). The V end lost 3 bases, the J end lost 7 bases, and 6 bases lay between the germline ends. DNA of the CDR3: TGCAGTGCTAGGCGGTTTGAAGCTTTCTTT. Translated: CSARRFEAFF.

The chain recombines TRBV2 with TRBJ2-1; 7 bases match TRBD2. This CDR3 is built from 12 residues. V lost 8 bases, J lost 6 bases, and 4 bases stayed unmatched. The germline V gene encodes CDR1 SNHLY and CDR2 FYNNEI. CDR3 in DNA: TGTGCCAGCTTAGCGGGCTCCAATGAGCAGTTCTTC. As protein: CASLAGSNEQFF.

The chain links TRBV14 to TRBJ1-2, with D unresolved. Trimming stripped 1 base from V and 6 bases from J, with 12 bases between. This CDR3 is built from 14 residues. Per the germline V gene, CDR1 is SGHDN and CDR2 is FVKESK. CDR3 residues: CASSQGLRGDGYTF. The CDR3 DNA reads as TGTGCCAGCAGCCAAGGTCTCCGCGGGGATGGCTACACCTTC.

The genes are TRBV27 and TRBJ2-5, with D uncertain. The V gene lost 7 bases and the J gene lost 7 bases, with 16 bases spanning the gap. The germline V gene has CDR1 MNHEY and CDR2 SMNVEV (reference sequence). CDR3 length equals 13 residues. CDR3 nucleotide sequence: TGTGCCAGCACCCCCGTACCTAGTAGGACCCAGTACTTC. Protein product: CASTPVPSRTQYF.

This chain links TRBV2 with TRBJ2-4, with 7 positions matching TRBD2. The V segment lost 4 bases and the J segment 0 bases; nucleotides outside the gene matches: 9. Germline CDR1 SNHLY, CDR2 FYNNEI. The length of the CDR3 is 17 residues. The CDR3 is CASSGAGRAIAKNIQYF. The CDR3 DNA reads as TGTGCCAGCAGTGGTGCAGGGAGGGCAATAGCCAAAAACATTCAGTACTTC.

Notes on this clone: One junction end disagrees with the germline gene, perhaps due to a read error. The V call is TRBV29-1, the J call TRBJ1-1; 8 positions agree with TRBD1. CDR3 size: 16 residues. Germline CDR1 reads SQVTM; CDR2 reads ANQGSEA. This CDR3 reads CSLEGWAGGAGTEAFF. CDR3 DNA: TGCAGCCTTGAAGGTTGGGCAGGGGGCGCGGGAACTGAAGCTTTCTTT.